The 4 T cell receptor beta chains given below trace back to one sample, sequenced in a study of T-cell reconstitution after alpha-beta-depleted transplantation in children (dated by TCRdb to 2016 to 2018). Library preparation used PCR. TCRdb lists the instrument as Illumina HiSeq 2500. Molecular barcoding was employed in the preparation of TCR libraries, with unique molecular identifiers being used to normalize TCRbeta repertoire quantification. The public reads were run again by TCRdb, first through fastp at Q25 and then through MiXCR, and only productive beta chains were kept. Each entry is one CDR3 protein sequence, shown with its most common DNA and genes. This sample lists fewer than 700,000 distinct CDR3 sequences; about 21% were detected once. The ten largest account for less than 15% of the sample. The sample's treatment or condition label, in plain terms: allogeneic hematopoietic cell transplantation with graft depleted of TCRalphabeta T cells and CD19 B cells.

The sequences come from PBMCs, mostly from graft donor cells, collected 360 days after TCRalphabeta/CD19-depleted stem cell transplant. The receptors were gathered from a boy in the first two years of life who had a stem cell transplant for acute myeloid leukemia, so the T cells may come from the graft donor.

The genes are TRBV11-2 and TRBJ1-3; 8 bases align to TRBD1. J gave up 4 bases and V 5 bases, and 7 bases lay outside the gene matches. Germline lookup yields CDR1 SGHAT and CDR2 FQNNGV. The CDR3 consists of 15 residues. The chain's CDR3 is CASSALSGGGNTIYF. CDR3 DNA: TGTGCCAGCAGCGCTCTATCAGGGGGCGGAAACACCATATATTTT.

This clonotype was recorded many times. The CDR3 region has the DNA TGTGCCAGCAGCCAATCCCTTAAGAACACCGGGGAGCTGTTTTTT. This encodes CASSQSLKNTGELFF. This chain joins TRBV7-9 and TRBJ2-2; D call uncertain. CDR3 size: 15 residues. The germline CDR1 and CDR2 sequences are SEHNR and FQNEAQ (reference sequence). V was cut by 5 bases and J by 1 base, with 11 bases left in between.

CDR3 DNA sequence: TGTGCCAGCAGTGGACTCGGCGGCACCAGCACAGATACGCAGTATTTT. Protein: CASSGLGGTSTDTQYF. The rearrangement links TRBV2 to TRBJ2-3, with no clear D. Germline V lookup: CDR1 SNHLY, CDR2 FYNNEI. Deletions cut 4 bases from V and 0 bases from J, with 14 bases between. This CDR3 is 16 amino acids long.

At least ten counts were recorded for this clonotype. The CDR3 region has the DNA TGTGCCAGCAGCCAAGAATACGTACAGGACTATGGCTACACCTTC. The encoded protein is CASSQEYVQDYGYTF. This rearrangement joins TRBV3-1 to TRBJ1-2; D might be TRBD1 (5 bases). With 0 bases removed from V and 3 bases from J, the gap between germline ends came to 11 bases. This CDR3 is built from 15 residues. Germline V CDR1 and CDR2: LGHDT, YNNKEL (reference sequence).